This T cell receptor (beta chain) is drawn from a study of OX40 agonist ivuxolimab in advanced cancers. Exclusion of a patient followed from autoimmune disease history or systemic immunosuppression. J gave up 4 bases and V 1 base, and 6 bases lay outside the gene matches. The CDR3 is 16 amino acids. Germline CDR1 is LGHNA and CDR2 is YSLEER. Assay: immunoSEQ multiplex PCR; the TCRdb copy retains only in-frame clones and omits some. The profile covers tens of thousands of clones, with about 86% appearing a single time and 1.6% taken by the ten largest. The sample consisted of CD4+ or CD8+ T cells sorted from blood, taken in a trial of the OX40 agonist ivuxolimab. The V call is TRBV4-3, the J call TRBJ2-7; 11 bases align to TRBD1. The sequence was obtained from an adult with an advanced solid tumor such as melanoma, head and neck, liver or kidney cancer. This CDR3 reads CASSQGPGQGGYEQYF. CDR3 DNA: TGCGCCAGCAGCCAAGGCCCGGGACAGGGGGGTTACGAGCAGTACTTC.